The rows below give T cell receptor beta chains drawn from one sample of a study of blood T cell repertoires in COVID-19. Sequencing used immunoSEQ multiplex PCR; TCRdb keeps in-frame clones, though not all of them. The table lists about 120,000 clones, 60% to 85% of them singletons, with 0.86% in the top ten. Material for sequencing was peripheral blood. The receptor source for this set is a human donor with acute or convalescent COVID-19. The donor label of this sample is uncertain. Both conserved end residues are part of each CDR3. The order of the fields is clone size, V gene, D gene, J gene, CDR3 protein, CDR3 DNA. D genes are given only for firm matches. The size field is filled for only some rows; it gives once, few, many or a size class.

>-|TRBV5-6|TRBD2|TRBJ2-1
CASSPLGSGGTNEQFF
TGTGCCAGCAGCCCCCTAGGAAGCGGGGGTACTAATGAGCAGTTCTTC
>-|TRBV7-3|TRBD1|TRBJ2-2
CASSLRTGYTGELFF
TGTGCCAGCAGCCTAAGGACAGGATACACCGGGGAGCTGTTTTTT
>-|TRBV29-1|-|TRBJ1-1
CSVEATGWGAAFF
TGCAGCGTTGAAGCGACGGGTTGGGGCGCAGCTTTCTTT
>many|TRBV6-5|-|TRBJ1-3
CASRLGPGNTIYF
TGTGCCAGCAGGCTAGGTCCCGGAAACACCATATATTTT
>many|TRBV29-1|-|TRBJ2-1
CSVEGRRGQFF
TGCAGCGTTGAGGGGCGGCGTGGGCAGTTCTTC
>-|TRBV3-1/TRBV3-2|-|TRBJ1-2
CASSPVRGGYGYTF
TGTGCCAGCAGCCCCGTAAGGGGAGGCTATGGCTACACCTTC
>-|TRBV30|-|TRBJ1-6
CAWSRRFSEANSPLHF
TGTGCCTGGAGTCGACGCTTCTCGGAAGCGAATTCACCCCTCCACTTT
>-|TRBV11-2|-|TRBJ2-7
CASSLDSYEQYF
TGTGCCAGCAGCTTGGACAGTTACGAGCAGTACTTC
>-|TRBV4-1|-|TRBJ2-5
CASSQDWALTDKQETQYF
TGCGCCAGCAGCCAAGATTGGGCCTTGACAGACAAGCAAGAGACCCAGTACTTC
>-|TRBV27|-|TRBJ1-1
CASSFGWGKSEAFF
TGTGCCAGCAGTTTCGGGTGGGGCAAGTCTGAAGCTTTCTTT
>-|TRBV4-1|TRBD1|TRBJ2-2
CASSRGQDTGELFF
TGCGCCAGCAGCCGGGGACAGGACACCGGGGAGCTGTTTTTT
>once|TRBV19|TRBD1|TRBJ1-2
CASSPTGVGNYGYTF
TGTGCCAGTAGCCCGACAGGGGTTGGTAACTATGGCTACACCTTC
>-|TRBV29-1|-|TRBJ1-1
CSVSHLDRNTEAFF
TGCAGCGTTTCTCACCTCGACAGGAACACTGAAGCTTTCTTT
>-|TRBV4-1|-|TRBJ1-3
CASSQGRGSGNTIYF
TGCGCCAGCAGCCAGGGCAGGGGATCTGGAAACACCATATATTTT
>-|TRBV7-9|TRBD1|TRBJ1-2
CASSLEGAGGHGYTF
TGTGCCAGCAGCTTGGAGGGGGCAGGGGGCCATGGCTACACCTTC
>-|TRBV6-5|TRBD2|TRBJ2-1
CASATSALIREQFF
TGTGCCAGCGCGACTAGCGCCCTGATACGTGAGCAGTTCTTC
>-|TRBV6-4|TRBD2|TRBJ2-3
CASSDSGGATDTQYF
TGTGCCAGCAGTGACAGCGGGGGGGCCACAGATACGCAGTATTTT
>-|TRBV6-5|-|TRBJ2-6
CASSTGSGANVLTF
TGTGCCAGCAGCACAGGGTCTGGGGCCAACGTCCTGACTTTC
>-|TRBV5-6|-|TRBJ1-2
CASSLGVNYGYTF
TGTGCCAGCAGCTTGGGAGTTAACTATGGCTACACCTTC
>-|TRBV5-1|TRBD1|TRBJ1-2
CASSSVRDSIYGYTF
TGCGCCAGCAGTTCCGTTCGGGACAGTATCTATGGCTACACCTTC
>-|TRBV28|-|TRBJ2-7
CASSLSLYEQYF
TGTGCCAGCAGTCTATCCCTCTACGAGCAGTACTTC
>-|TRBV12-3/TRBV12-4|-|TRBJ1-2
CASSSGQNYGYTF
TGTGCCAGCAGTTCCGGACAGAACTATGGCTACACCTTC
>-|TRBV19|TRBD1|TRBJ2-2
CASSINWVGTGGSHGELFF
TGTGCCAGTAGTATTAACTGGGTCGGGACAGGGGGTTCCCACGGGGAGCTGTTTTTT
>-|TRBV18|-|TRBJ2-3
CASSADFFPSTDTQYF
TGTGCCAGCTCAGCCGACTTTTTCCCTAGCACAGATACGCAGTATTTT
>few|TRBV5-6|-|TRBJ2-1
CASSLLGGSSSYNEQFF
TGTGCCAGCAGCTTGCTTGGGGGCAGCAGCTCCTACAATGAGCAGTTCTTC
>-|TRBV5-1|-|TRBJ1-1
CASSPQLFTEAFF
TGCGCCAGCAGCCCACAGCTTTTCACTGAAGCTTTCTTT
>-|TRBV2|TRBD2|TRBJ2-3
CASSEGLAGATDTQYF
TGTGCCAGCAGTGAGGGCCTAGCGGGGGCCACAGATACGCAGTATTTT
>once|TRBV2|-|TRBJ1-1
CASGRQGGRVMNTEAFF
TGTGCCAGCGGGAGGCAGGGAGGGAGGGTAATGAACACTGAAGCTTTCTTT
>-|TRBV5-1|-|TRBJ2-2
CASSRGQNTGELFF
TGCGCCAGCAGCAGGGGACAAAACACCGGGGAGCTGTTTTTT
>-|TRBV19|TRBD1|TRBJ1-1
CASRNPPGQGRDTEAFF
TGTGCCAGTAGGAATCCCCCGGGACAGGGGAGGGACACTGAAGCTTTCTTT
>-|TRBV5-1|TRBD2|TRBJ2-3
CASSWGLAKDTQYF
TGCGCCAGCAGCTGGGGACTAGCAAAAGATACGCAGTATTTT
>-|TRBV20-1|TRBD1|TRBJ2-7
CSASRQGAADEQYF
TGCAGTGCTAGTAGACAGGGGGCTGCGGACGAGCAGTACTTC
>-|TRBV9|-|TRBJ1-2
CASSVAAASNYGYTF
TGTGCCAGCAGCGTAGCGGCAGCGAGTAACTATGGCTACACCTTC
>-|TRBV7-6|TRBD1|TRBJ1-1
CASSLFPGGASEAFF
TGTGCCAGCAGCTTATTCCCAGGGGGCGCATCTGAAGCTTTCTTT
>-|TRBV2|-|TRBJ2-5
CASSVGGETQYF
TGTGCCAGCAGTGTGGGGGGAGAGACCCAGTACTTC
>-|TRBV7-8|-|TRBJ1-3
CASSLAILRGPSGNTIYF
TGTGCCAGCAGCTTAGCGATCCTCAGGGGACCCTCTGGAAACACCATATATTTT
>few|TRBV7-2|TRBD2|TRBJ2-1
CASSLASGGADEQFF
TGTGCCAGCAGCTTAGCCAGCGGGGGGGCGGATGAGCAGTTCTTC
>-|TRBV5-1|TRBD1|TRBJ2-7
CASSLGDRTSEQYF
TGCGCCAGCAGCTTGGGGGACAGGACATCCGAGCAGTACTTC
>-|TRBV28|-|TRBJ1-5
CASTPRGGGRPQHF
TGTGCCAGCACCCCACGGGGGGGAGGGCGGCCCCAGCATTTT
>-|TRBV13|TRBD1|TRBJ1-4
CASSSKPGQANEKLFF
TGTGCCAGCAGTTCTAAACCGGGACAGGCTAATGAAAAACTGTTTTTT
>-|TRBV27|TRBD1|TRBJ1-2
CASSLNRGYGYTF
TGTGCCAGCAGTTTAAACAGGGGCTATGGCTACACCTTC
>-|TRBV29-1|-|TRBJ1-4
CSVDPHRGGEKLFF
TGCAGCGTTGACCCCCACCGGGGGGGTGAAAAACTGTTTTTT
>-|TRBV11-2|TRBD1|TRBJ2-5
CASSLVGTGPPQETQYF
TGTGCCAGCAGCTTAGTAGGGACAGGGCCCCCCCAAGAGACCCAGTACTTC
>once|TRBV10-2|-|TRBJ1-1
CASSRYRNTEAFF
TGCGCCAGCAGTCGGTACAGAAACACTGAAGCTTTCTTT
>few|TRBV5-6|-|TRBJ1-4
CASSLRQGLQKLFF
TGTGCCAGCAGCTTGAGGCAGGGATTGCAAAAACTGTTTTTT
>-|TRBV6-6|TRBD1|TRBJ1-2
CASRPRQGGGYTF
TGTGCCAGCAGACCCCGACAGGGCGGCGGCTACACCTTC
>once|TRBV5-6|TRBD1|TRBJ2-3
CASSLGTGTGDYF
TGTGCCAGCAGCTTGGGGACCGGGACAGGGGACTATTTT
>-|TRBV10-3|TRBD1|TRBJ2-1
CAISERGTGLGNEQFF
TGTGCCATCAGTGAAAGGGGGACAGGTCTGGGGAATGAGCAGTTCTTC
>-|TRBV15|TRBD1|TRBJ1-1
CATSRNRGATEAFF
TGTGCCACCAGCAGAAACAGGGGAGCCACTGAAGCTTTCTTT
>-|TRBV2|-|TRBJ2-5
CASSELISQETQYF
TGTGCCAGCAGTGAATTGATTAGCCAAGAGACCCAGTACTTC
>-|TRBV9|-|TRBJ1-3
CASTQGGSGNTIYF
TGTGCCAGCACTCAGGGAGGTTCTGGAAACACCATATATTTT
>few|TRBV5-6|-|TRBJ2-1
CASSLGSSYNEQFF
TGTGCCAGCAGCTTGGGTAGCTCCTACAATGAGCAGTTCTTC
>-|TRBV11-2|-|TRBJ1-2
CASSLGQGSYGYTF
TGTGCCAGCAGCTTAGGTCAGGGGAGTTATGGCTACACCTTC
>-|TRBV6-5|-|TRBJ1-4
CASSWEAPLTNEKLFF
TGTGCCAGCAGTTGGGAGGCCCCCCTGACTAATGAAAAACTGTTTTTT